The present TCR gamma chain was sequenced within a study of gamma-delta T cells after stem cell transplantation. TCRdb reprocessed the RT-PCR reads through CATT. This table holds approximately 1,200 gamma-chain clones, roughly 3.2% found once. There are 17 residues in the CDR3. Unmatched junction bases numbered 6, after V lost 0 bases and J lost 7 bases. CDR1 is GITISATS and CDR2 is ISYDGTV in the germline V gene (reference sequence). Comments on this clone: A single base separates this from a much larger clone, so it may be a read error. This specimen includes other DNA sequences encoding the same CDR3.

This TCR was recovered from a human donor. It is not recorded whose cells these are; they may come from a transplant donor. The chain joins TRGV9 to TRGJP. Specimen: gamma-delta T cells. For the CDR3, the DNA is TGTGCCTTGTGGGAGGTGTTGACCGAGTTGGGCAAAAAAATCAAGGTATTT. Translation gives CALWEVLTELGKKIKVF.